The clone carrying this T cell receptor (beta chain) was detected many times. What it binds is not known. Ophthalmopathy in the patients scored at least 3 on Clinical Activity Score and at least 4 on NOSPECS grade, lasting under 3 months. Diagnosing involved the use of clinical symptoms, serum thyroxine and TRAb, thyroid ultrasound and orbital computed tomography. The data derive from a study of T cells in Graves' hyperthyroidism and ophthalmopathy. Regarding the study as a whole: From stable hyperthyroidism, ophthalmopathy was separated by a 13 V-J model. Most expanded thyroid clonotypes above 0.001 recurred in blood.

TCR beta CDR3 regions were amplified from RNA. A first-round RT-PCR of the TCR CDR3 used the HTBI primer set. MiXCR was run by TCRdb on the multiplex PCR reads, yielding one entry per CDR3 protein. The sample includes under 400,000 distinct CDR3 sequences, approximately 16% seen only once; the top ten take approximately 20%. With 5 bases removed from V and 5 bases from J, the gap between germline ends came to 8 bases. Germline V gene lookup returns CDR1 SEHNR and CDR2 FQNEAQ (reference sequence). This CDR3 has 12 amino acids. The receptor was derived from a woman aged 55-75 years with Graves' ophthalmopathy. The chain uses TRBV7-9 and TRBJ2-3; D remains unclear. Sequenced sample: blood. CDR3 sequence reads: CASSRAVDTQYF. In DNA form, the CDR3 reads TGTGCCAGCAGCCGCGCTGTAGATACGCAGTATTTT.